What follows are 22 T cell receptor beta chains derived from one specimen sequenced in a study of cytomegalovirus exposure and HLA in healthy donors. Primers: 60 Vbeta forward and 13 Jbeta reverse. TCRdb's copy holds only in-frame clones and misses some; the assay was immunoSEQ multiplex PCR. Reported are around 150,000 clones; the ten largest clones contain roughly 1.3%. The specimen was PBMCs. The receptor source for this set is a woman aged 60-75 years in good health and CMV-seronegative.

This chain links TRBV28 with TRBJ2-1, with 8 bases aligning to TRBD1. The germline V gene encodes CDR1 MDHEN and CDR2 SYDVKM. The CDR3 is 15 residues long. V shed 2 bases, J shed 4 bases, and the junction held 4 bases outside the gene matches. CDR3 amino acids: CASSLDRGFYNEQFF. In DNA form, the CDR3 reads TGTGCCAGCAGTTTAGACAGGGGCTTTTACAATGAGCAGTTCTTC.

The chain carries TRBV9 and TRBJ2-5, with 7 bases identical to TRBD1. Per germline, CDR1 SGDLS and CDR2 YYNGEE. This CDR3 comprises 17 residues. V was clipped by 3 bases and J by 3 bases; unmatched bases: 14. CDR3 sequence reads: CASSAIPGTGTEETQYF. The CDR3 DNA follows: TGTGCCAGCAGCGCCATACCAGGCACCGGGACAGAAGAGACCCAGTACTTC.

This chain uses TRBV6-5 with TRBJ2-1; tentative D call: TRBD2 (7 bases). V was pared by 6 bases and J by 9 bases, with 21 bases between. The length of the CDR3 is 15 residues. The germline CDR1 and CDR2 sequences are MNHEY and SVGAGI. The CDR3, as DNA: TGTGCCAGCAGCCCCCAAGGGGGAGCGGGAAGTGAGCAGTTCTTC. Translated: CASSPQGGAGSEQFF.

The chain employs TRBV5-1 and TRBJ1-4; 8 nucleotides line up with TRBD1. V lost 4 bases and J lost 8; bases outside the gene matches: 7. This CDR3 spans 14 amino acids. From germline, CDR1 is SGHRS and CDR2 YFSETQ. The CDR3 is CASSATGVGEKLFF. In nucleotides, the CDR3 is TGCGCCAGCAGCGCGACAGGGGTAGGGGAAAAACTGTTTTTT.

The genes are TRBV30 and TRBJ1-1; no firm D call. The CDR3 has 12 amino acids. Trimming left V 8 bases short and J 0 bases short, with 10 bases between. The germline CDR1 and CDR2 sequences are GTSNPN and SVGIG (reference sequence). CDR3 in amino acids: CAHRFVNTEAFF. CDR3 nucleotide sequence: TGTGCCCACCGGTTCGTGAACACTGAAGCTTTCTTT. The whole variable domain, remainder taken from reference TRBV30 and TRBJ1-1, is SQTIHQWPATLVQPVGSPLSLECTVEGTSNPNLYWYRQAAGRGLQLLFYSVGIGQISSEVPQNLSASRPQDRQFILSSKKLLLSDSGFYLCAHRFVNTEAFFGQGTRLTVV.

The rearrangement joins TRBV7-9 to TRBJ1-6; D is perhaps TRBD1 (5 bases). The CDR3 spans 14 residues. The germline gives CDR1 SEHNR, CDR2 FQNEAQ (reference sequence). V lost 5 bases, J lost 8 bases, and 13 bases lay in between. The CDR3 coding sequence is TGTGCCAGCAGCCGACAGAATGGCGATTCACCCCTCCACTTT. It codes for CASSRQNGDSPLHF.

For this clone: The junction differs from germline at one of its ends, possibly a read error. The V call is TRBV7-3, the J call TRBJ2-1; possible D gene TRBD2, 6 bases. This CDR3 region has 16 residues. Germline loops: CDR1 SGHTA, CDR2 FQGTGA. CDR3 amino acids: CASSLTGTPPGNEQFF. The CDR3 nucleotides read TGTGCCAGCAGCCTAACCGGGACTCCCCCCGGCAATGAGCAGTTCTTC.

The CDR3 DNA is TGTGCCAGCAGCCCCGCGTTGAGCTCCTACAATGAGCAGTTCTTC. Its protein product is CASSPALSSYNEQFF. The chain is built from TRBV9 and TRBJ2-1; D ambiguous. The CDR3 covers 15 residues. Looked up from germline, CDR1 is SGDLS and CDR2 is YYNGEE. V gave up 4 bases and J gave up 0 bases, with 11 bases separating them.

The chain links TRBV5-1 to TRBJ2-7; 9 nucleotides align to TRBD1. V lost 0 bases, J lost 3 bases, and 4 bases stayed unmatched. Germline CDR1 reads SGHRS; CDR2 reads YFSETQ. CDR3 size: 15 residues. CDR3 DNA sequence: TGCGCCAGCAGCTTGGAGGGGACAGGGTTCTACGAGCAGTACTTC. It encodes CASSLEGTGFYEQYF. Filled out from reference TRBV5-1 and TRBJ2-7, the complete variable domain reads KAGVTQTPRYLIKTRGQQVTLSCSPISGHRSVSWYQQTPGQGLQFLFEYFSETQRNKGNFPGRFSGRQFSNSRSEMNVSTLELGDSALYLCASSLEGTGFYEQYFGPGTRLTVT.

The chain carries TRBV18 and TRBJ2-7; tentative D call: TRBD2 (7 bases). Trimming removed 3 bases from V and 1 base from J, with 25 bases in between. Germline V CDR1 and CDR2: KGHSH, LQKENI. The CDR3 contains 19 residues. CDR3 region: CASSPGAVSEGGPSYEQYF. CDR3 bases: TGTGCCAGCTCACCGGGGGCGGTGTCGGAGGGAGGGCCGTCCTACGAGCAGTACTTC.

The chain has TRBV7-9 and TRBJ1-5; D is ambiguous. This CDR3 has 15 residues. CDR1 SEHNR and CDR2 FQNEAQ come from the germline V gene (reference sequence). V shed 6 bases and J shed 0 bases, with 12 bases lying between them. CDR3 loop: CASSPGSNSNQPQHF. The CDR3 DNA reads TGTGCCAGCAGTCCGGGATCAAATAGCAATCAGCCCCAGCATTTT.

The chain uses TRBV11-2 and TRBJ2-3, with 13 bases matching TRBD2. This CDR3 is 17 amino acids long. Germline V lookup: CDR1 SGHAT, CDR2 FQNNGV. With V trimmed by 1 base and J by 5 bases, 6 bases remained unmatched. This chain's CDR3 is CASSLGTSGSIRDTQYF. CDR3 DNA: TGTGCCAGCAGCTTAGGGACTAGCGGGAGTATACGAGATACGCAGTATTTT.

This sequence joins TRBV2 and TRBJ1-2; 12 nucleotides agree with TRBD1. Losses at the gene ends were 7 bases for V and 10 bases for J; bases not matched to a gene: 7. This CDR3 has 13 residues. Germline CDR1 reads SNHLY; CDR2 reads FYNNEI. CDR3 loop: CASKGQGADYYTF. The CDR3 DNA is TGTGCCAGCAAGGGACAGGGGGCAGATTACTACACCTTC. The full variable domain, in which reference TRBV2 and TRBJ1-2 provide the parts outside the CDR3, is EPEVTQTPSHQVTQMGQEVILRCVPISNHLYFYWYRQILGQKVEFLVSFYNNEISEKSEIFDDQFSVERPDGSNFTLKIRSTKLEDSAMYFCASKGQGADYYTFGSGTRLTVV.

This rearrangement joins TRBV7-8 to TRBJ2-7, with TRBD2 identical over 7 bases. Germline-derived CDR1 and CDR2 are SGHVS and FQNEAQ. CDR3 size: 14 residues. With 3 bases clipped from V and 6 bases from J, the junction kept 8 bases outside the gene matches. The CDR3 DNA sequence: TGTGCCAGCAGCTTTCCGGGACTACCTTTCGAGCAGTACTTC. Translated: CASSFPGLPFEQYF.

V gene TRBV9 combines with J gene TRBJ2-1, with 11 bases aligning to TRBD2. The V gene end was trimmed by 4 bases and the J gene end by 0 bases; junction bases not matched to a gene: 3. Germline V CDR1 and CDR2: SGDLS, YYNGEE. CDR3 length equals 16 residues. In DNA, the CDR3 is TGTGCCAGCAGCTACACTAGCGGGGGCTCCTACAATGAGCAGTTCTTC. This sequence encodes CASSYTSGGSYNEQFF.

The CDR3 region is CASSYLRDILFGGYTF. Written as DNA, the CDR3 is TGTGCCAGCAGTTACCTCCGGGACATACTATTTGGGGGCTACACCTTC. V is TRBV6-5 and J is TRBJ1-2, with a possible D match to TRBD1 (6 bases). CDR3 length: 16 amino acids. The V gene's germline CDR1 is MNHEY and CDR2 SVGAGI. The germline V and J ends were trimmed by 2 bases and 8 bases, with 21 bases remaining between them.

The V call is TRBV5-6, the J call TRBJ1-5, with D perhaps TRBD1 (5 bases). The CDR3 is made up of 15 amino acids. V was cut by 0 bases and J by 2 bases, with 9 bases left in between. From germline, CDR1 is SGHDT and CDR2 YYEEEE. CDR3 coding DNA: TGTGCCAGCAGCTTGGGCCCACAGGGCAATCAGCCCCAGCATTTT. Encoded protein: CASSLGPQGNQPQHF.

V and J are TRBV19 and TRBJ2-2, with TRBD1 matching 8 bases. The CDR3 loop spans 15 amino acids. The V gene's germline CDR1 is LNHDA and CDR2 SQIVND (reference sequence). J lost 4 bases, V lost 9 bases, and 10 bases had no gene match. The CDR3 region is CASYTGGSATGELFF. In DNA, the CDR3 is TGTGCCAGCTATACAGGGGGGTCAGCCACCGGGGAGCTGTTTTTT.

For this clone: At one boundary the junction diverges from the germline segment, which might be a read error. V gene TRBV4-2 combines with J gene TRBJ2-1, with D perhaps matching TRBD2 (6 bases). This CDR3 contains 16 residues. Germline-derived CDR1 and CDR2 are LGHNA and YNFKEQ. CDR3 nucleotides: TGTGCCAGCAGCAAAGAGGGAGGCGGGGTTTGGAATGAGCAGTTCTTC. Its translation is CASSKEGGGVWNEQFF.

The chain recombines TRBV11-3 with TRBJ2-5; D is possibly TRBD1 (6 bases). The V end was cut by 0 bases, the J end by 2 bases, with 7 bases between. The length of the CDR3 is 14 residues. Germline assignment: CDR1 SGHNT and CDR2 YENEEA. The chain's CDR3 is CASSLDGQQETQYF. The DNA of the CDR3 is TGTGCCAGCAGCTTAGATGGACAGCAAGAGACCCAGTACTTC.

This chain links TRBV7-2 with TRBJ2-7, with D maybe TRBD1 (5 bases). The V end lost 3 bases, the J end lost 7 bases, and 13 bases lay between the germline ends. CDR3 length: 13 residues. Germline V gives CDR1 SGHTA, CDR2 FQGNSA. DNA of the CDR3: TGTGCCAGCAGCTTTCAGGGTACGCGGGAGCAGTACTTC. Residues: CASSFQGTREQYF.

This chain links TRBV7-9 with TRBJ1-6; 12 bases line up with TRBD1. CDR3 length equals 15 residues. Germline V gives CDR1 SEHNR, CDR2 FQNEAQ (reference sequence). V gave up 6 bases and J gave up 7 bases; unmatched junction bases: 4. Here the CDR3 DNA reads TGTGCCAGCAGGGGACAGGGGGCGGACAATTCACCCCTCCACTTT. It yields the protein CASRGQGADNSPLHF.